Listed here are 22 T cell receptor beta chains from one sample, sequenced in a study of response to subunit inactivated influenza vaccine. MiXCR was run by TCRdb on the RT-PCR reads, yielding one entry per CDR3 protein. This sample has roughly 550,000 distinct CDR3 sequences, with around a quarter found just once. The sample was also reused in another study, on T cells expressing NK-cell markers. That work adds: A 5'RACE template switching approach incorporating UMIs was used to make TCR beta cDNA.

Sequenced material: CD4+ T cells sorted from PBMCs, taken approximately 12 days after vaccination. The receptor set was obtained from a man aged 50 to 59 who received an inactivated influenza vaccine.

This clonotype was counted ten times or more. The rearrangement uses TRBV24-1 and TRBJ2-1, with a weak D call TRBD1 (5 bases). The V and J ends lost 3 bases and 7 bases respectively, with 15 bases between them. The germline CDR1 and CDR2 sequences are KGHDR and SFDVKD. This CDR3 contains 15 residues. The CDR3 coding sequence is TGTGCCACCAGTGATGGGGCAAGGTTACCTAATGAGCAGTTCTTC. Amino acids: CATSDGARLPNEQFF.

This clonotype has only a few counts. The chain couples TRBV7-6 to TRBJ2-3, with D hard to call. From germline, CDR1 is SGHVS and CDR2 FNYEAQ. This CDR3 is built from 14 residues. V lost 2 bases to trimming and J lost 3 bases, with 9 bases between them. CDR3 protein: CASSLKAPTDTQYF. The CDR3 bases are TGTGCCAGCAGCTTAAAAGCCCCGACAGATACGCAGTATTTT.

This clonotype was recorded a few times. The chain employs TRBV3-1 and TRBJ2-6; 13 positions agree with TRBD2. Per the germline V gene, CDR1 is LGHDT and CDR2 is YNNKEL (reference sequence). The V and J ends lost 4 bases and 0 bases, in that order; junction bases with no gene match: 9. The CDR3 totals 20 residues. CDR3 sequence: CASSPSRLAGGNSGANVLTF. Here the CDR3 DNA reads TGTGCCAGCAGCCCCTCCCGACTAGCGGGGGGCAACTCTGGGGCCAACGTCCTGACTTTC. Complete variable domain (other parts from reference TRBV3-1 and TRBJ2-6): DTAVSQTPKYLVTQMGNDKSIKCEQNLGHDTMYWYKQDSKKFLKIMFSYNNKELIINETVPNRFSPKSPDKAHLNLHINSLELGDSAVYFCASSPSRLAGGNSGANVLTFGAGSRLTVL.

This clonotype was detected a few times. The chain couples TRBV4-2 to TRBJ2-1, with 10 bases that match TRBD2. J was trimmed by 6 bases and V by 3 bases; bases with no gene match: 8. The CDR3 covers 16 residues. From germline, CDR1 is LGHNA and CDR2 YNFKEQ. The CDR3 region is CASSQPTSGNGNEQFF. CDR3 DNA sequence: TGTGCCAGCAGCCAGCCAACTAGCGGGAACGGCAATGAGCAGTTCTTC.

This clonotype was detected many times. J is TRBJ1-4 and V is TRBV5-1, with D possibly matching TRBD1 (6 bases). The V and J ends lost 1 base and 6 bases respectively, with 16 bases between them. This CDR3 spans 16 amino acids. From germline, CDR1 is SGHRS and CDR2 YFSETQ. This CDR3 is CASSLLGTGRDEKLFF. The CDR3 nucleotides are TGCGCCAGCAGCTTGCTTGGAACAGGGAGGGATGAAAAACTGTTTTTT.

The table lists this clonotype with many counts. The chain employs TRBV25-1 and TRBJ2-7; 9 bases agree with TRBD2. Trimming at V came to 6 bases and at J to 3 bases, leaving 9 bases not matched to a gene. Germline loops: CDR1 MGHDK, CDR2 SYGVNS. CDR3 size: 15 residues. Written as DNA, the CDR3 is TGTGCCAGCAGGAAATCCGGGACTAGCCTCTACGAGCAGTACTTC. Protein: CASRKSGTSLYEQYF.

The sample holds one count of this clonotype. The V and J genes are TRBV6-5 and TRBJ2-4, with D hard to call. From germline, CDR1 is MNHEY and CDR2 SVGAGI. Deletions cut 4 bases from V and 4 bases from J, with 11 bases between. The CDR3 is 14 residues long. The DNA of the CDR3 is TGTGCCAGCAGTTCCGGGCAGGCGAAAAACATTCAGTACTTC. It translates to CASSSGQAKNIQYF.

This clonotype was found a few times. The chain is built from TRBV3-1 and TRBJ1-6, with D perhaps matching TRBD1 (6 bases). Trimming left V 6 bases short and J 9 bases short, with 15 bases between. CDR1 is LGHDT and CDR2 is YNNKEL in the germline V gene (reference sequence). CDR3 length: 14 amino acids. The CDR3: CASRDGQGSSPLHF. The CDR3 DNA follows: TGTGCCAGCAGGGACGGTCAGGGGAGTTCACCCCTCCACTTT.

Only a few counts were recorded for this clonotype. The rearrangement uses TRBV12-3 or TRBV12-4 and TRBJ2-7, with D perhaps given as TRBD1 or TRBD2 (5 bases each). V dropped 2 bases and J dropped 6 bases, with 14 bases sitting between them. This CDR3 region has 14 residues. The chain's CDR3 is CASSLPGPPAEQYF. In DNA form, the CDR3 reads TGTGCCAGCAGTTTACCGGGACCGCCCGCCGAGCAGTACTTC.

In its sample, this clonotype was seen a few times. This CDR3 reads CASSPYTEAFF. In nucleotides, the CDR3 is TGTGCCAGCAGCCCGTACACTGAAGCTTTCTTT. This chain links TRBV7-2 with TRBJ1-1; D is undetermined. V lost 5 bases and J lost 3, with 4 bases in between. Germline loops: CDR1 SGHTA, CDR2 FQGNSA. There are 11 residues in the CDR3. Full variable domain (rest looked up from reference TRBV7-2 and TRBJ1-1): GAGVSQSPSNKVTEKGKDVELRCDPISGHTALYWYRQSLGQGLEFLIYFQGNSAPDKSGLPSDRFSAERTGGSVSTLTIQRTQQEDSAVYLCASSPYTEAFFGQGTRLTVV.

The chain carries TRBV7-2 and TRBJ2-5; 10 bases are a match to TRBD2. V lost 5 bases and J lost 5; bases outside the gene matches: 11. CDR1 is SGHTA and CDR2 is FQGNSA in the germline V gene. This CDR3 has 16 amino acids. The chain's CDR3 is CASSPYERGGRETQYF. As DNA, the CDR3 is TGTGCCAGCAGCCCTTATGAGCGGGGGGGCCGGGAGACCCAGTACTTC.

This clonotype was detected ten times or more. CDR3 region: CASSRGQGGNQPQHF. The CDR3, as DNA: TGTGCCAGCAGTCGTGGACAGGGAGGCAATCAGCCCCAGCATTTT. The chain employs TRBV6-1 and TRBJ1-5, with 8 bases aligning to TRBD1. Germline-derived CDR1 and CDR2 are MNHNS and SASEGT. Losses at the gene ends were 5 bases for V and 2 bases for J; bases not matched to a gene: 5. The CDR3 spans 15 residues.

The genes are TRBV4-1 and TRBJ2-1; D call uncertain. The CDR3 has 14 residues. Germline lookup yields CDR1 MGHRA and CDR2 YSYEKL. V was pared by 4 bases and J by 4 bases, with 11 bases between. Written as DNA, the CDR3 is TGCGCCAGCAGCCGACCCCCCATATACAATGAGCAGTTCTTC. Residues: CASSRPPIYNEQFF.

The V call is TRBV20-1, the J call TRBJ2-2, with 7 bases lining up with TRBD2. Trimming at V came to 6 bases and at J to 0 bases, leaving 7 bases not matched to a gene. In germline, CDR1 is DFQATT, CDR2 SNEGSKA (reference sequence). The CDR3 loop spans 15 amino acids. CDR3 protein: CSARLRGTNTGELFF. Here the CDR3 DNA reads TGCAGTGCCCGTTTGCGGGGGACGAACACCGGGGAGCTGTTTTTT.

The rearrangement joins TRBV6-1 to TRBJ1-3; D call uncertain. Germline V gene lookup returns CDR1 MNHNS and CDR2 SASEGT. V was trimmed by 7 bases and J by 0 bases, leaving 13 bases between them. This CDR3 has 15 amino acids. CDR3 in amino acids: CASKERGYSGNTIYF. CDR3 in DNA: TGTGCCAGCAAAGAAAGAGGGTACTCTGGAAACACCATATATTTT.

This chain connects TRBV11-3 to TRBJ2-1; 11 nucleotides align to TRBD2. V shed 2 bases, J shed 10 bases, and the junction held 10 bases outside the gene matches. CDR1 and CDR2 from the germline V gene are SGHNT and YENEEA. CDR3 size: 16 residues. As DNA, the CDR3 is TGTGCCAGCAGCTTACGGGGGGGGACTAGCGGACAAGAGCAGTTCTTC. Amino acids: CASSLRGGTSGQEQFF. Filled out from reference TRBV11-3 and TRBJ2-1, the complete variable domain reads EAGVVQSPRYKIIEKKQPVAFWCNPISGHNTLYWYLQNLGQGPELLIRYENEEAVDDSQLPKDRFSAERLKGVDSTLKIQPAELGDSAVYLCASSLRGGTSGQEQFFGPGTRLTVL.

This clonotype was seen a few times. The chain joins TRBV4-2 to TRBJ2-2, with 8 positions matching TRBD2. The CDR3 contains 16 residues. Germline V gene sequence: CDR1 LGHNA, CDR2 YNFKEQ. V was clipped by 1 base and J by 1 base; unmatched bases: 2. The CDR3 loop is CASSQAGGKNTGELFF. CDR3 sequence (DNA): TGTGCCAGCAGCCAAGCGGGAGGGAAGAACACCGGGGAGCTGTTTTTT.

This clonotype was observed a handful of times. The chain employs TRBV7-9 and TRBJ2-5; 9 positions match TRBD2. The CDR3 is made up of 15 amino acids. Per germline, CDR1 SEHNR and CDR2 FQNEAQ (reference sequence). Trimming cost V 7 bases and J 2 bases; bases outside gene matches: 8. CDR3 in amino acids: CASTMTSGNQETQYF. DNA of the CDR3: TGTGCCAGCACCATGACTAGCGGAAATCAAGAGACCCAGTACTTC.

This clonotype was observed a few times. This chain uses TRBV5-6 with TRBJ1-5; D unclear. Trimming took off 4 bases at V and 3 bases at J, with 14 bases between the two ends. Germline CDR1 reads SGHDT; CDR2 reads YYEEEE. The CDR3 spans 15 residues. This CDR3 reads CASSLWGRDNQPQHF. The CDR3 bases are TGTGCCAGCAGCCTTTGGGGAAGAGACAATCAGCCCCAGCATTTT.

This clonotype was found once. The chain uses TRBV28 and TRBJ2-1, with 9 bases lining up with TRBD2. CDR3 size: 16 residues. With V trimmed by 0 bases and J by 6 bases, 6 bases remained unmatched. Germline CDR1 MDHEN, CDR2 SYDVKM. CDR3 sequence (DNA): TGTGCCAGCAGTTTATGGGCTAGCGGGAAAGGCAATGAGCAGTTCTTC. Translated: CASSLWASGKGNEQFF.

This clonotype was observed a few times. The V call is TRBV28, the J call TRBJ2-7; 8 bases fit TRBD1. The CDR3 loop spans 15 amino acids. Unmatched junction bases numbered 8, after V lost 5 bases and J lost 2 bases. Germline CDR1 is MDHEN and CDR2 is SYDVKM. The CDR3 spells CASSGGPGGTYEQYF. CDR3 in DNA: TGTGCCAGCAGTGGAGGGCCAGGGGGCACCTACGAGCAGTACTTC.

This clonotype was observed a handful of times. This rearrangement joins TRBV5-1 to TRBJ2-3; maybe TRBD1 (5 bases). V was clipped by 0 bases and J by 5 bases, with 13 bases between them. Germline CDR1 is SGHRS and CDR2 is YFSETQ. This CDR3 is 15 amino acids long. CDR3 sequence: CASSLVRGQGDTQYF. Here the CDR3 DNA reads TGCGCCAGCAGCTTGGTAAGGGGTCAGGGAGATACGCAGTATTTT.